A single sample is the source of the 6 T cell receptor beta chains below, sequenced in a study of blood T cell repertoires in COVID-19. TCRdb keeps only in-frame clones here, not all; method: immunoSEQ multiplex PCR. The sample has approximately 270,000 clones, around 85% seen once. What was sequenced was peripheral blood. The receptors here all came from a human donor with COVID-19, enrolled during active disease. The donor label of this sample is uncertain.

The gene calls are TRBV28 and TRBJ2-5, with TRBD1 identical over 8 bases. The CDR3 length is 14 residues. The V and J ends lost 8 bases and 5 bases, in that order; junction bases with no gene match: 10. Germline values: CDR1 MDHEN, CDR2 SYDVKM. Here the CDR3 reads CASGEQGDVETQYF. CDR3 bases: TGTGCCAGCGGCGAACAGGGGGACGTGGAGACCCAGTACTTC.

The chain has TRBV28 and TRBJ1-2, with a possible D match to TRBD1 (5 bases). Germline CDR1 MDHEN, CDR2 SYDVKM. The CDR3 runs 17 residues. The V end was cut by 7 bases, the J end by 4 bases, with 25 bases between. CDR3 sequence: CASTENLGRGGGYGYTF. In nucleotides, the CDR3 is TGTGCCAGCACCGAAAATCTGGGGAGGGGAGGTGGCTATGGCTACACCTTC.

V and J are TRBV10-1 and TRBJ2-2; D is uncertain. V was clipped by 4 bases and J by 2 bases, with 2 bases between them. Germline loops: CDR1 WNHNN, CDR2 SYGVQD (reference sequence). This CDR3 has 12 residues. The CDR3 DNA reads TGCGCCAGCAGTGCAAACACCGGGGAGCTGTTTTTT. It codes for CASSANTGELFF.

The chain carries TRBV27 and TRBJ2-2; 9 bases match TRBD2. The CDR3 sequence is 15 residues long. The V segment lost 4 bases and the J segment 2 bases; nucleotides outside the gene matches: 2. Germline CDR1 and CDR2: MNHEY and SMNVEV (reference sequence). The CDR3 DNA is TGTGCCAGCAGTTCGGGACTAGCCAACACCGGGGAGCTGTTTTTT. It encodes CASSSGLANTGELFF.

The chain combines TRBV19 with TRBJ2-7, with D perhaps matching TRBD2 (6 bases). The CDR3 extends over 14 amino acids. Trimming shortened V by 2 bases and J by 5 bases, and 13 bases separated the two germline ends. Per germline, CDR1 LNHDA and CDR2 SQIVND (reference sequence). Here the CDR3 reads CASSIRSGLNEQYF. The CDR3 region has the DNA TGTGCCAGTAGTATAAGGTCGGGACTTAACGAGCAGTACTTC.

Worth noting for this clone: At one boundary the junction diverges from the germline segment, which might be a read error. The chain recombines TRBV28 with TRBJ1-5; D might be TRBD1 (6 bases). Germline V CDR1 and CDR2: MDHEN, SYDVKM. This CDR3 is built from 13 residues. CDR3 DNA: TGTGCCAGCGGACAGACTAGCCATCAGCCCCAGCATTTT. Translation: CASGQTSHQPQHF.